This is a list of T cell receptor beta chains from one sample in a study of shared clonotypes between healthy human individuals. TCRdb keeps only in-frame clones here, not all; method: immunoSEQ multiplex PCR. This sample has 2 million to 2.5 million clones, with 90% to 97% found just once. The specimen was naive CD4+ T cells sorted from blood. The receptors were sampled from a man aged 18 to 29 in good health. Both conserved end residues are part of each CDR3. A D gene is named only where the DNA matches it firmly. Clone size is not always given. Where it is, it says once, few, many or a class for expanded clones.

clone size: .; CDR3 length: 13; J gene: TRBJ2-5; D gene: .; V gene: TRBV19; CDR3 protein: CASSPATQETQYF; CDR3 DNA: TGTGCCAGTAGCCCCGCAACCCAAGAGACCCAGTACTTC
clone size: .; CDR3 length: 15; J gene: TRBJ2-5; D gene: TRBD1; V gene: TRBV7-2; CDR3 protein: CASSGANRGRETQYF; CDR3 DNA: TGTGCCAGCAGCGGAGCTAACAGGGGACGCGAGACCCAGTACTTC
clone size: .; CDR3 length: 15; J gene: TRBJ1-1; D gene: .; V gene: TRBV18; CDR3 protein: CASSPQSSTNTEAFF; CDR3 DNA: TGTGCCAGCTCACCACAGAGTTCTACGAACACTGAAGCTTTCTTT
clone size: .; CDR3 length: 18; J gene: TRBJ2-7; D gene: TRBD2; V gene: TRBV10-3; CDR3 protein: CAISGLPGERGATYEQYF; CDR3 DNA: TGTGCCATCAGTGGACTACCGGGGGAGCGGGGGGCGACCTACGAGCAGTACTTC
clone size: .; CDR3 length: 14; J gene: TRBJ1-3; D gene: .; V gene: TRBV5-4; CDR3 protein: CASSFQESGNTIYF; CDR3 DNA: TGTGCCAGCAGTTTCCAGGAATCTGGAAACACCATATATTTT
clone size: .; CDR3 length: 13; J gene: TRBJ1-2; D gene: .; V gene: TRBV19; CDR3 protein: CATLPVGGYGYTF; CDR3 DNA: TGTGCCACCCTTCCGGTGGGGGGCTATGGCTACACCTTC
clone size: .; CDR3 length: 15; J gene: TRBJ1-5; D gene: .; V gene: TRBV6-1; CDR3 protein: CASSVRGYSNQPQHF; CDR3 DNA: TGTGCCAGCAGTGTTAGGGGTTATAGCAATCAGCCCCAGCATTTT
clone size: .; CDR3 length: 14; J gene: TRBJ1-4; D gene: TRBD1; V gene: TRBV4-1; CDR3 protein: CASSPRQGREKLFF; CDR3 DNA: TGCGCCAGCAGTCCCAGACAGGGCCGTGAAAAACTGTTTTTT
clone size: .; CDR3 length: 16; J gene: TRBJ1-1; D gene: TRBD1; V gene: TRBV27; CDR3 protein: CASNPTGGGGGTEAFF; CDR3 DNA: TGTGCCAGCAACCCGACAGGGGGAGGTGGAGGGACTGAAGCTTTCTTT
clone size: few; CDR3 length: 10; J gene: TRBJ2-5; D gene: .; V gene: TRBV20-1; CDR3 protein: CSARRETQYF; CDR3 DNA: TGCAGTGCTAGGCGGGAGACCCAGTACTTC
clone size: .; CDR3 length: 14; J gene: TRBJ1-1; D gene: TRBD1; V gene: TRBV5-1; CDR3 protein: CASSLGTGDTEAFF; CDR3 DNA: TGCGCCAGCAGCTTGGGAACAGGGGACACTGAAGCTTTCTTT
clone size: .; CDR3 length: 17; J gene: TRBJ1-3; D gene: TRBD1; V gene: TRBV5-1; CDR3 protein: CASSLERQGSAGNTIYF; CDR3 DNA: TGCGCCAGCAGCTTGGAAAGACAGGGTTCAGCTGGAAACACCATATATTTT
clone size: once; CDR3 length: 15; J gene: TRBJ1-6; D gene: .; V gene: TRBV5-1; CDR3 protein: CASSGRGPEGSPLHF; CDR3 DNA: TGCGCCAGCAGCGGGAGAGGCCCCGAGGGTTCACCCCTCCACTTT
clone size: .; CDR3 length: 13; J gene: TRBJ2-5; D gene: .; V gene: TRBV6-5; CDR3 protein: CASSRRESETQYF; CDR3 DNA: TGTGCCAGCAGCCGTCGGGAGTCAGAGACCCAGTACTTC